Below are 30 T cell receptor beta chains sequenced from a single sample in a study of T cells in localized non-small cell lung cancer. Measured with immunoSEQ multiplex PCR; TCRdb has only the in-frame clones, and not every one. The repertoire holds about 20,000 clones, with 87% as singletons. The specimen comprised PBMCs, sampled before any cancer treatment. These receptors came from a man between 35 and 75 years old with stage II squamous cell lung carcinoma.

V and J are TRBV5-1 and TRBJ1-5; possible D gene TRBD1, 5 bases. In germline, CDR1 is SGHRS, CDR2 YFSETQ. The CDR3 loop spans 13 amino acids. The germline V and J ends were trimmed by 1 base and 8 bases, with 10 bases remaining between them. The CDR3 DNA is TGCGCCAGCAGCTTGTCAGGGAAGGAGCCCCAGCATTTT. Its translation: CASSLSGKEPQHF.

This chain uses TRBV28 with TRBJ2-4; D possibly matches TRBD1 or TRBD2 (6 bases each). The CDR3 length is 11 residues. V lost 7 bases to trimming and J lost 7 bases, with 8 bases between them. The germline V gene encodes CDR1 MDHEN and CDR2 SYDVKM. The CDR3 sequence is CASTGANIQYF. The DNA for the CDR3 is TGTGCCAGCACGGGGGCGAACATTCAGTACTTC.

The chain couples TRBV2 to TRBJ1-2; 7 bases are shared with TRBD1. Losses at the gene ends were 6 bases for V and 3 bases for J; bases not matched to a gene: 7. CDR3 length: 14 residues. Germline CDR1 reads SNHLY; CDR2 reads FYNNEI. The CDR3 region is CASRNGQDDYGYTF. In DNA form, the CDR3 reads TGTGCCAGCAGGAACGGACAGGACGACTATGGCTACACCTTC.

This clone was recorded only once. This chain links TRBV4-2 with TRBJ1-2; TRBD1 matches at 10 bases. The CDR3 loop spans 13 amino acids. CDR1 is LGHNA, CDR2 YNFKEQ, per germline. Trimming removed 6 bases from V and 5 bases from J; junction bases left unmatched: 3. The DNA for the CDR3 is TGTGCCAGCAGGGGACAGGGGACTTATGGCTACACCTTC. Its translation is CASRGQGTYGYTF.

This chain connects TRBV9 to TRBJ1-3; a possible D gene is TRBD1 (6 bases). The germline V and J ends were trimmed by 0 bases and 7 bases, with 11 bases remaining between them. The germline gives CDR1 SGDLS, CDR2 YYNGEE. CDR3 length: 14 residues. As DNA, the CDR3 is TGTGCCAGCAGCGTAGGGGGGCGGGACAACACCATATATTTT. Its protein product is CASSVGGRDNTIYF.

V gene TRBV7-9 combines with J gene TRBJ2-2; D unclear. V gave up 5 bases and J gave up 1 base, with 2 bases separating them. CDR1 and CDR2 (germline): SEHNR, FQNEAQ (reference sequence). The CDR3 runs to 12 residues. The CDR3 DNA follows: TGTGCCAGCAGCAAGAACACCGGGGAGCTGTTTTTT. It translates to CASSKNTGELFF.

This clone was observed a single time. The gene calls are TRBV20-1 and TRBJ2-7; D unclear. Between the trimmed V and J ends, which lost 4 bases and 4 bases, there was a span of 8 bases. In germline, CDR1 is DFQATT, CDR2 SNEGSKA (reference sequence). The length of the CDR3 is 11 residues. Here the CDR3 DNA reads TGCAGTGCTATTGTCCCATACGAGCAGTACTTC. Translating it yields CSAIVPYEQYF.

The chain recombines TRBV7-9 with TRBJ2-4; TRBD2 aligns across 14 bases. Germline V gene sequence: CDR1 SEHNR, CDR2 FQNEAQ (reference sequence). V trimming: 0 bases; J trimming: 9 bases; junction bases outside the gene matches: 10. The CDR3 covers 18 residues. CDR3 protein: CASSLAAGLAGGTGIQYF. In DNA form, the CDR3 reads TGTGCCAGCAGCTTAGCCGCTGGACTAGCGGGAGGTACGGGCATTCAGTACTTC.

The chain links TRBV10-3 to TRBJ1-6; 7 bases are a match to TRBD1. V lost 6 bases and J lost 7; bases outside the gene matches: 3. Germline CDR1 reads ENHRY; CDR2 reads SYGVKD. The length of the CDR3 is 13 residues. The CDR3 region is CAIRLTGNSPLHF. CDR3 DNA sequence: TGTGCCATCAGACTGACAGGGAATTCACCCCTCCACTTT.

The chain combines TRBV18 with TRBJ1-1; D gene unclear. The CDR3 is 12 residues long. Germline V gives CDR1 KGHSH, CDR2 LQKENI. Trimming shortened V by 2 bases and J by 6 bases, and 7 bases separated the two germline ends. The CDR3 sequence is CASSPYQPEAFF. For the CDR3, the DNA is TGTGCCAGCTCACCATACCAACCTGAAGCTTTCTTT.

Here the CDR3 reads CASSFAGTDPRTQYF. The CDR3 nucleotides read TGTGCCAGCAGCTTCGCAGGGACAGACCCACGTACGCAGTATTTT. The chain has TRBV11-3 and TRBJ2-3; 7 bases are a match to TRBD1. This CDR3 is built from 15 residues. J gave up 8 bases and V 3 bases, and 11 bases lay outside the gene matches. Germline V gene data show CDR1 as SGHNT and CDR2 as YENEEA.

The CDR3 nucleotides read TGTGCCAGCTCACCAACCGGGACACGGAACACCGGGGAGCTGTTTTTT. This encodes CASSPTGTRNTGELFF. V and J are TRBV18 and TRBJ2-2, with a possible D match to TRBD1 (6 bases). The V end lost 2 bases, the J end lost 1 base, and 11 bases lay between the germline ends. The CDR3 consists of 16 residues. Germline values: CDR1 KGHSH, CDR2 LQKENI.

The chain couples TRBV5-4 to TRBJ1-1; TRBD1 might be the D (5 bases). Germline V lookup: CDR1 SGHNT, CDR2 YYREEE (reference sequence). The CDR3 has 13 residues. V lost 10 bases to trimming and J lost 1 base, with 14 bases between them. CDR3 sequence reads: CAGRRGPNTEAFF. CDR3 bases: TGTGCCGGTAGAAGGGGCCCGAACACTGAAGCTTTCTTT.

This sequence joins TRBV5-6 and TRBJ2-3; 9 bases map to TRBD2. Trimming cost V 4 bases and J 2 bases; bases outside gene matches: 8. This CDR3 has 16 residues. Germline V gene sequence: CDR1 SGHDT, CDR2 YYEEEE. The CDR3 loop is CASSRQRGASTDTQYF. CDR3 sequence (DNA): TGTGCCAGCAGCAGACAGCGGGGGGCATCCACAGATACGCAGTATTTT.

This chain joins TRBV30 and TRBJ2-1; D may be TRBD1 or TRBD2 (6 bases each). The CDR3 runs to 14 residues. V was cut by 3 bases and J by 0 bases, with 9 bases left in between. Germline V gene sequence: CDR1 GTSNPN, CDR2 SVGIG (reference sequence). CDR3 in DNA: TGTGCCTGGAGAGGGGGGAGCTCCTACAATGAGCAGTTCTTC. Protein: CAWRGGSSYNEQFF.

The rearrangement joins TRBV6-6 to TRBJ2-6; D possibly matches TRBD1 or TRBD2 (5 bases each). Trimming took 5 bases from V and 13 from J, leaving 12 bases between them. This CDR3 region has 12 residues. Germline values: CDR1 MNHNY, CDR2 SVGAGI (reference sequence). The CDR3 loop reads CASSQGPVVLTF. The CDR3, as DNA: TGTGCCAGCAGTCAGGGACCTGTAGTCCTGACTTTC.

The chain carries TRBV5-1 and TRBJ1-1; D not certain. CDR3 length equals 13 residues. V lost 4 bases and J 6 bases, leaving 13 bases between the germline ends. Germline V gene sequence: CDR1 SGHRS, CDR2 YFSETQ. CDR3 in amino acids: CASSVDPEAEAFF. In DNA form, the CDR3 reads TGCGCCAGCAGCGTAGATCCCGAGGCTGAAGCTTTCTTT.

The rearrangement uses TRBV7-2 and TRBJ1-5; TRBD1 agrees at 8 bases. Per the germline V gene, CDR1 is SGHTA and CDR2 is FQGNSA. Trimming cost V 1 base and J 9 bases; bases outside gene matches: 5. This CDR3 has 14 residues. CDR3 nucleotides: TGTGCCAGCAGCTTAGAGGGACAGGCGAGGCCCCAGCATTTT. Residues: CASSLEGQARPQHF.

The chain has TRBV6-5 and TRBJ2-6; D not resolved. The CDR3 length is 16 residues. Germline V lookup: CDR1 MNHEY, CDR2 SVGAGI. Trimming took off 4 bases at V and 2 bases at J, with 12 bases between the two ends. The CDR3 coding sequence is TGTGCCAGCAGTTCCTACAGTGAAACTGGGGCCAACGTCCTGACTTTC. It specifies CASSSYSETGANVLTF.

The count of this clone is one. The CDR3 is CASSPERGIDGYTF. DNA for the CDR3: TGCGCCAGCAGCCCCGAGCGGGGGATAGATGGCTACACCTTC. The J gene is TRBJ1-2, the V gene TRBV5-1; D possibly corresponds to TRBD1 (5 bases). Trimming removed 4 bases from V and 6 bases from J, with 16 bases in between. Per germline, CDR1 SGHRS and CDR2 YFSETQ. The CDR3 contains 14 residues.

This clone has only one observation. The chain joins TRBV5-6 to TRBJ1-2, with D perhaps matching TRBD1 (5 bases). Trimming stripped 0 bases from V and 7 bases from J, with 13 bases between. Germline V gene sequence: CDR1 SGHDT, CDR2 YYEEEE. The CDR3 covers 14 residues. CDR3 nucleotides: TGTGCCAGCAGCTTGGCCAGCGGGGGAGGTGGCTACACCTTC. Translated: CASSLASGGGGYTF.

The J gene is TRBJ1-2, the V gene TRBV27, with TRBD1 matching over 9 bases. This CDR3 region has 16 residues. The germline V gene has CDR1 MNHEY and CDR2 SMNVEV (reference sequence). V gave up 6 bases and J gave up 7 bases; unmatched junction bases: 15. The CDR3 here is CASSLLPGQGLGGYTF. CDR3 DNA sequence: TGTGCCAGCAGCCTACTTCCGGGACAGGGACTCGGTGGCTACACCTTC.

The CDR3 coding sequence is TGTGCCAGCAGTTTATCGGGCCTGTACAATGAGCAGTTCTTC. It specifies CASSLSGLYNEQFF. This sequence joins TRBV27 and TRBJ2-1; no clear D gene. The V end was cut by 0 bases, the J end by 4 bases, with 7 bases between. The CDR3 extends over 14 amino acids. CDR1 MNHEY and CDR2 SMNVEV come from the germline V gene (reference sequence).

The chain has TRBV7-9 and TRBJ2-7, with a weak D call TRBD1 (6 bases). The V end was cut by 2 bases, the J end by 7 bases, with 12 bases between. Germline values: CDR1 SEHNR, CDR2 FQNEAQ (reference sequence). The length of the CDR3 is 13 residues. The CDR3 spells CASSLYQGHEQYF. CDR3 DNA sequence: TGTGCCAGCAGCTTATACCAGGGACATGAGCAGTACTTC.

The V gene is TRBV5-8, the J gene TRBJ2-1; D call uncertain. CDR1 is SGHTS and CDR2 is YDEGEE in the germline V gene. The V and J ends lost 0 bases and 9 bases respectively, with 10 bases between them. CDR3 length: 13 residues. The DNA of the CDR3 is TGTGCCAGCAGCTTGGGTCCGTTAGCTGAGCAGTTCTTC. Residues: CASSLGPLAEQFF.

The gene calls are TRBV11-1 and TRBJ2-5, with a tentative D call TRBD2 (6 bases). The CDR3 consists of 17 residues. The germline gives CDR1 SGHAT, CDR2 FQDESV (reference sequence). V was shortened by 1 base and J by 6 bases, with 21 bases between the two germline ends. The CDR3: CASSLGVGGPGGKTQYF. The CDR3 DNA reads TGTGCCAGCAGCTTAGGTGTTGGCGGACCCGGAGGGAAGACCCAGTACTTC.

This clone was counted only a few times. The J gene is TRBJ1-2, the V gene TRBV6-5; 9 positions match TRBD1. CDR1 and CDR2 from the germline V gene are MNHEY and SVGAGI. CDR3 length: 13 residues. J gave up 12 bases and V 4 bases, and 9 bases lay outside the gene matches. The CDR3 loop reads CASSSGQGRHDTF. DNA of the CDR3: TGTGCCAGCAGTTCCGGACAGGGGAGGCATGACACCTTC.

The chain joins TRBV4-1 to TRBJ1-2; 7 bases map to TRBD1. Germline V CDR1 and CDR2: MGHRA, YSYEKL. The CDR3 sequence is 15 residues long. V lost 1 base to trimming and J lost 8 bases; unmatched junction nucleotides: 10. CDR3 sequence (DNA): TGCGCCAGCAGCCAAGGGGTGACAGGGTATAACGGCTACACCTTC. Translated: CASSQGVTGYNGYTF.

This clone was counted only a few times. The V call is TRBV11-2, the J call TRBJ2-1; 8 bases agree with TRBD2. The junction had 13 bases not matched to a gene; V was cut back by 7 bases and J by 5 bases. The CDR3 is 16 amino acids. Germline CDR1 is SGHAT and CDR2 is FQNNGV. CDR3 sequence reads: CASTIWGREVHNEQFF. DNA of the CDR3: TGTGCCAGCACCATATGGGGGCGGGAGGTTCACAATGAGCAGTTCTTC.

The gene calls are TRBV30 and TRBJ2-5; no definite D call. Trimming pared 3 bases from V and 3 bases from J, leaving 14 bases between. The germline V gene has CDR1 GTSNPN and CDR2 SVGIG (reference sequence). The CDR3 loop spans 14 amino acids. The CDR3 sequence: CAWSGRVAKETQYF. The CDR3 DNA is TGTGCCTGGAGCGGTAGAGTGGCCAAAGAGACCCAGTACTTC.